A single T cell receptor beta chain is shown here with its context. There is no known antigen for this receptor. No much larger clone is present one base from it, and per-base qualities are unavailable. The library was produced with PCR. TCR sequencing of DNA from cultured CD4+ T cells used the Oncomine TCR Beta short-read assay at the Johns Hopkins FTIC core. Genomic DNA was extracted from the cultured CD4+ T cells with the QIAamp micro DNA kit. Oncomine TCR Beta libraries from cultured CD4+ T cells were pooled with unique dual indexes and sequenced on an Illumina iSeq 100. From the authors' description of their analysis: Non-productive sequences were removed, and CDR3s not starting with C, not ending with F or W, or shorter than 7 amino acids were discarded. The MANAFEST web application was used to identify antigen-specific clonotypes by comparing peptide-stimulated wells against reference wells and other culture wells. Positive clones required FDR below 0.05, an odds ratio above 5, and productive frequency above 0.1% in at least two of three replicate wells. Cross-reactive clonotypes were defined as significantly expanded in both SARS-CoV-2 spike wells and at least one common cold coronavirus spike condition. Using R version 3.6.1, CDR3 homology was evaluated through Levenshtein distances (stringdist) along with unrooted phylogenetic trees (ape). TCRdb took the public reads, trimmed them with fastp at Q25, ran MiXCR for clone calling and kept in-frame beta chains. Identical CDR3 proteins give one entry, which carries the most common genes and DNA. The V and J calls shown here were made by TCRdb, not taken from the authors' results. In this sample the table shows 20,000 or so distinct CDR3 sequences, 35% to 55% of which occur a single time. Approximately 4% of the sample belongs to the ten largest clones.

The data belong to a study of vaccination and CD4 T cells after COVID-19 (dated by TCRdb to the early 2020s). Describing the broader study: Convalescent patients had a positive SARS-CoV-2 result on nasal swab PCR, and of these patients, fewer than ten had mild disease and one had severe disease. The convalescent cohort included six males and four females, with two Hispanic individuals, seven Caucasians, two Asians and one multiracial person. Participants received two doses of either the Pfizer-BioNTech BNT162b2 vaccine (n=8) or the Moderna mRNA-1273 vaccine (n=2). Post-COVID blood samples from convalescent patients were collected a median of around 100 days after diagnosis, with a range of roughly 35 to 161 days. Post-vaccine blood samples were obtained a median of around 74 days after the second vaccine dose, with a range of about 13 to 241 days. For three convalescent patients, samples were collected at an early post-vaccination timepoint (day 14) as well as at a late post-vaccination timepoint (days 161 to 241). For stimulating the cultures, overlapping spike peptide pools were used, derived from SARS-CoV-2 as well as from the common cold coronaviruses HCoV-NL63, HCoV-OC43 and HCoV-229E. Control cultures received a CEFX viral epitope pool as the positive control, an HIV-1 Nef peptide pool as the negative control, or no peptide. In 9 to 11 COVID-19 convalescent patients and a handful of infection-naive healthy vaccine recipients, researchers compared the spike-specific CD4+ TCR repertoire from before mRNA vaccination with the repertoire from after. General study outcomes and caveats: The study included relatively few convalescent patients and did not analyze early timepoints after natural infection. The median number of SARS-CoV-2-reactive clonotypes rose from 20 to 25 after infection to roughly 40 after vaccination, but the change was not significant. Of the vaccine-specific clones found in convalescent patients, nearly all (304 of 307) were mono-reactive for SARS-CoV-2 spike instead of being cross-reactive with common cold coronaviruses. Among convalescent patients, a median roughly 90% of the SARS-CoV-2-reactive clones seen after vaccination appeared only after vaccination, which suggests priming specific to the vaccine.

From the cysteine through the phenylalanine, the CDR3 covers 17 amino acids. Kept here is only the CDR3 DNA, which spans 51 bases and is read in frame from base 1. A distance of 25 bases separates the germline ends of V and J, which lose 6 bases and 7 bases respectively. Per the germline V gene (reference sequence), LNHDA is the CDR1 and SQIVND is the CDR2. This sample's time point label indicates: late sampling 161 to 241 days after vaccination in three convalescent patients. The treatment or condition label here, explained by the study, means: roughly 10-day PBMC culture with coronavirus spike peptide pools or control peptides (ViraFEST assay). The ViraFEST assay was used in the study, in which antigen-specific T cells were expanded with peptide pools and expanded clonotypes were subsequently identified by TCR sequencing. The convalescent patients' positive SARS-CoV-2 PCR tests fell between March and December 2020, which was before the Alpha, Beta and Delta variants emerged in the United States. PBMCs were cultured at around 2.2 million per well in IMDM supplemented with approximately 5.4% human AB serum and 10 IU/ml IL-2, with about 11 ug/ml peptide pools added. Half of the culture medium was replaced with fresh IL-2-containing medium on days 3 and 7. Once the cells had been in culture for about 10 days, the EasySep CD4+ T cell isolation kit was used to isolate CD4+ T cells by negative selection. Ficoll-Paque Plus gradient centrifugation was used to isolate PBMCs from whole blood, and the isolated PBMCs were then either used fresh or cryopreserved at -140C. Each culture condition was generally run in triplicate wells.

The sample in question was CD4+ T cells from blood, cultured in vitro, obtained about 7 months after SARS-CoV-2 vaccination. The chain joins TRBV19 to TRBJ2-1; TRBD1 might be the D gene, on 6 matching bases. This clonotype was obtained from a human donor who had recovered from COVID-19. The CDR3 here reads CASRPPGQLPRLNEQFF. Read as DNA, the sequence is TGTGCCAGTAGGCCTCCGGGACAACTCCCCCGACTGAATGAGCAGTTCTTC.